These 17 T cell receptor beta chains share one sample of origin, sequenced in a study of T cells after yellow fever vaccination. Each CDR3 protein gets one entry after TCRdb re-called the 5' RACE reads with MiXCR. The sample lists around 330,000 distinct CDR3 sequences; roughly 4% were seen once. Specimen: PBMCs, collected on the day of the yellow fever booster vaccination. These receptors came from a man aged 18 to 29 who received the YFV17D yellow fever vaccine.

This chain connects TRBV6-5 to TRBJ2-7; 7 bases map to TRBD1. The junction had 5 bases not matched to a gene; V was cut back by 0 bases and J by 3 bases. This CDR3 is built from 15 residues. CDR1 is MNHEY, CDR2 SVGAGI, per germline. The DNA for the CDR3 is TGTGCCAGCAGTTACTCAGGGGGCATTAACTACGAGCAGTACTTC. Translated, it gives CASSYSGGINYEQYF.

This clonotype has a handful of counts. The chain combines TRBV5-1 with TRBJ1-2; D not resolved. The germline CDR1 and CDR2 sequences are SGHRS and YFSETQ. The V end was cut by 1 base, the J end by 4 bases, with 17 bases between. The CDR3 consists of 16 residues. CDR3 residues: CASSLNGRTPGYGYTF. CDR3 in DNA: TGCGCCAGCAGCTTGAATGGCCGGACTCCCGGCTATGGCTACACCTTC.

This clonotype was counted only a few times. The V call is TRBV21-1, the J call TRBJ2-5; no DNA check was done on the table's D call, TRBD1. TRBV21-1 is labeled a pseudogene. The CDR3 contains 16 residues. The CDR3 region has the DNA TGTGCCAGCAGCAAAGAAAGGAGGGGGCGGCAAGAGACCCAGTACTTC. This gives the protein CASSKERRGRQETQYF.

There are many counts of this clonotype. This sequence joins TRBV7-2 and TRBJ2-7; D is unresolved. Trimming shortened V by 6 bases and J by 2 bases, and 14 bases separated the two germline ends. There are 14 residues in the CDR3. From germline, CDR1 is SGHTA and CDR2 FQGNSA. This CDR3 reads CASSTRTAPYEQYF. The CDR3 DNA follows: TGTGCCAGCAGTACCCGGACGGCTCCCTACGAGCAGTACTTC.

This clonotype has ten or more counts. The chain has TRBV11-2 and TRBJ2-3; TRBD2 might be the D (6 bases). Germline loops: CDR1 SGHAT, CDR2 FQNNGV. The CDR3 is made up of 17 amino acids. The V end lost 2 bases, the J end lost 0 bases, and 15 bases lay between the germline ends. In DNA form, the CDR3 reads TGTGCCAGCAGCTTAACGGGGTTGGGGACTAGCACAGATACGCAGTATTTT. It yields the protein CASSLTGLGTSTDTQYF.

The V call is TRBV29-1, the J call TRBJ1-1; no firm D call. The CDR3 contains 17 residues. V was trimmed by 5 bases and J by 3 bases, leaving 25 bases between them. CDR1 is SQVTM, CDR2 ANQGSEA, per germline. The CDR3 coding sequence is TGCAGCGTTCCCTTTACCGACACCGCCCGTCGGGACACTGAAGCTTTCTTT. Encoded protein: CSVPFTDTARRDTEAFF.

This clonotype has ten or more counts. The rearrangement uses TRBV7-9 and TRBJ2-2; D perhaps matches TRBD2 (5 bases). Germline CDR1 reads SEHNR; CDR2 reads FQNEAQ (reference sequence). The CDR3 contains 13 residues. Trimming pared 6 bases from V and 5 bases from J, leaving 10 bases between. The CDR3 spells CASSLTTTGELFF. CDR3 DNA: TGTGCCAGCAGTTTGACTACGACCGGGGAGCTGTTTTTT.

This clonotype was seen repeatedly, ten times or more. The chain employs TRBV27 and TRBJ2-6; no reliable D call. Trimming cost V 2 bases and J 2 bases, with 10 bases left between them. The CDR3 is 16 amino acids. Germline V gene lookup returns CDR1 MNHEY and CDR2 SMNVEV (reference sequence). CDR3 loop: CASSLSPRTGANVLTF. The CDR3 DNA is TGTGCCAGCAGTTTAAGTCCCCGCACTGGGGCCAACGTCCTGACTTTC.

This clonotype has a count of ten or more. This sequence joins TRBV4-3 and TRBJ2-5; D not resolved. Per the germline V gene, CDR1 is LGHNA and CDR2 is YSLEER. The CDR3 length is 16 residues. V lost 0 bases and J lost 5, with 16 bases in between. The CDR3 spells CASSQDLRRIVETQYF. CDR3 nucleotide sequence: TGCGCCAGCAGCCAAGATTTACGGCGGATAGTGGAGACCCAGTACTTC.

This rearrangement joins TRBV24-1 to TRBJ2-3; 7 nucleotides line up with TRBD2. The CDR3 length is 16 residues. Germline V gene lookup returns CDR1 KGHDR and CDR2 SFDVKD. J was trimmed by 2 bases and V by 5 bases; bases with no gene match: 9. The CDR3 DNA follows: TGTGCCACCAGTGCAGGGCTAGCGGCCTACACAGATACGCAGTATTTT. Translation gives CATSAGLAAYTDTQYF.

The V call is TRBV27, the J call TRBJ2-3, with 12 nucleotides matching TRBD2. The J segment lost 1 base and the V segment lost 4 bases, leaving 6 bases of the junction unmatched. Germline values: CDR1 MNHEY, CDR2 SMNVEV (reference sequence). The CDR3 loop spans 17 amino acids. As DNA, the CDR3 is TGTGCCAGCAGTTCGGAGCGGACTAGCGGGGGCACAGATACGCAGTATTTT. Translation: CASSSERTSGGTDTQYF.

A few counts support this clonotype. The chain carries TRBV7-3 and TRBJ2-1; 13 nucleotides agree with TRBD2. This CDR3 has 15 residues. With V trimmed by 5 bases and J by 8 bases, 6 bases remained unmatched. The germline V gene encodes CDR1 SGHTA and CDR2 FQGTGA. This CDR3 reads CASSPGTSGADEQFF. The CDR3 DNA follows: TGTGCCAGCAGCCCCGGGACTAGCGGGGCCGATGAGCAGTTCTTC.

At least ten counts were recorded for this clonotype. This CDR3 is CASSYGQVSYGYTF. The CDR3 bases are TGTGCCAGCAGTTACGGTCAGGTCTCCTATGGCTACACCTTC. The V and J genes are TRBV6-5 and TRBJ1-2, with D hard to call. This CDR3 contains 14 residues. The V gene's germline CDR1 is MNHEY and CDR2 SVGAGI. V lost 2 bases, J lost 4 bases, and 11 bases lay in between.

This clonotype was seen many times. The chain links TRBV6-2 or TRBV6-3 to TRBJ2-2; D is uncertain. The CDR3 is 13 residues long. Germline-derived CDR1 and CDR2 are MNHEY and SVGEGT. Trimming removed 5 bases at V and 5 bases at J, with 9 bases between. The CDR3 reads CASSPKITGELFF. CDR3 bases: TGTGCCAGCAGTCCTAAAATTACCGGGGAGCTGTTTTTT.

This clonotype was observed a handful of times. This chain joins TRBV30 and TRBJ2-6, with 8 bases aligning to TRBD2. The germline V gene encodes CDR1 GTSNPN and CDR2 SVGIG (reference sequence). The V and J ends lost 4 bases and 1 base, in that order; junction bases with no gene match: 6. The CDR3 covers 16 residues. CDR3 DNA: TGTGCCTGGATCGGGGGGGGGATTTCTGGGGCCAACGTCCTGACTTTC. Protein sequence: CAWIGGGISGANVLTF.

This clonotype was found a few times. The rearrangement links TRBV24-1 to TRBJ2-7; D uncertain. The V gene's germline CDR1 is KGHDR and CDR2 SFDVKD. The CDR3 is 13 amino acids. Trimming cost V 1 base and J 4 bases, with 7 bases left between them. CDR3 in amino acids: CATSDFDTYEQYF. CDR3 bases: TGTGCCACCAGTGATTTCGACACGTACGAGCAGTACTTC.

V and J are TRBV7-3 and TRBJ2-3; D uncertain. The ends were cut back, 2 bases at V and 6 bases at J, with 12 bases in the middle. Germline V gene sequence: CDR1 SGHTA, CDR2 FQGTGA. This CDR3 comprises 14 residues. CDR3 DNA: TGTGCCAGCAGCTTAGATCCCGGCTCCGATACGCAGTATTTT. The encoded protein is CASSLDPGSDTQYF.